This is a list of T cell receptor beta chains from one sample in a study of blood T cell repertoires in COVID-19. Clones were read by immunoSEQ multiplex PCR, and TCRdb kept only the in-frame ones, dropping some. The sample carries 150,000 to 200,000 clones, over 75% recorded once. The sequencing input was peripheral blood. These receptors were collected from a man aged 70 or older with acute or convalescent COVID-19. The CDR3 runs from the conserved cysteine through the conserved F or W. Fields, in order: V gene, D gene, clone size, J gene, CDR3 DNA, CDR3 protein. D genes are given only for firm matches. Clone size is shown for a subset of rows, as once, few, many or a class of expanded clone.

v_gene: TRBV7-2; d_gene: TRBD1; abundance: NA; j_gene: TRBJ1-2; CDR3nt: TGTGCCAGCAGCTTATCCCAGACAGGGACCTATGGCTACACCTTC; CDR3aa: CASSLSQTGTYGYTF
v_gene: TRBV10-3; d_gene: NA; abundance: once; j_gene: TRBJ2-7; CDR3nt: TGTGCCATCAGCCCCCCGGTCAAGAACGGCGAGCAGTACTTC; CDR3aa: CAISPPVKNGEQYF
v_gene: TRBV19; d_gene: NA; abundance: few; j_gene: TRBJ1-2; CDR3nt: TGTGCCAGTAGTCCATACGGGAGTAACTATGGCTACACCTTC; CDR3aa: CASSPYGSNYGYTF
v_gene: TRBV19; d_gene: TRBD2; abundance: NA; j_gene: TRBJ2-1; CDR3nt: TGTGCCAGTAGTAGGCGGACTAGCGACTTCTACAATGAGCAGTTCTTC; CDR3aa: CASSRRTSDFYNEQFF
v_gene: TRBV5-5; d_gene: TRBD2; abundance: once; j_gene: TRBJ2-3; CDR3nt: TGTGCCAGCAGCTCCGCAGGGCCTGGACTAGCGGGGGGCACAGATACGCAGTATTTT; CDR3aa: CASSSAGPGLAGGTDTQYF
v_gene: TRBV6-2/TRBV6-3; d_gene: TRBD2; abundance: NA; j_gene: TRBJ2-1; CDR3nt: TGTGCCAGCAGTTATTGGGGAGCGGGGACGTACAATGAGCAGTTCTTC; CDR3aa: CASSYWGAGTYNEQFF
v_gene: TRBV15; d_gene: NA; abundance: few; j_gene: TRBJ2-3; CDR3nt: TGTGCCACCAGCAGAGAAGATGAGAAACGCGATACGCAGTATTTT; CDR3aa: CATSREDEKRDTQYF
v_gene: TRBV3-1/TRBV3-2; d_gene: TRBD1; abundance: NA; j_gene: TRBJ1-4; CDR3nt: TGTGCCAGCAGCCAAGACCTGGGACAGCCGCCAGAAAAACTGTTTTTT; CDR3aa: CASSQDLGQPPEKLFF
v_gene: TRBV5-4; d_gene: NA; abundance: NA; j_gene: TRBJ1-3; CDR3nt: TGTGCCAGCAGCTCCCCCGGACTGCACTCTGGAAACACCATATATTTT; CDR3aa: CASSSPGLHSGNTIYF
v_gene: TRBV3-1/TRBV3-2; d_gene: NA; abundance: once; j_gene: TRBJ2-3; CDR3nt: TGTGCCAGCAGTCACCAGTCAGGGTTCACAGATACGCAGTATTTT; CDR3aa: CASSHQSGFTDTQYF
v_gene: TRBV6-5; d_gene: TRBD2; abundance: NA; j_gene: TRBJ2-7; CDR3nt: TGTGCCAGCAGCAGCTATAGCGGGGGTAACTACGAGCAGTACTTC; CDR3aa: CASSSYSGGNYEQYF
v_gene: TRBV14; d_gene: NA; abundance: NA; j_gene: TRBJ1-3; CDR3nt: TGTGCCAGCAGCCCGTCCTCTGGAAACACCATATATTTT; CDR3aa: CASSPSSGNTIYF
v_gene: TRBV28; d_gene: NA; abundance: NA; j_gene: TRBJ1-1; CDR3nt: TGTGCCAGCAGTTTATTTCGGGGAACCGAAGCTTTCTTT; CDR3aa: CASSLFRGTEAFF
v_gene: TRBV5-4; d_gene: TRBD1; abundance: NA; j_gene: TRBJ1-1; CDR3nt: TGTGCCAGCAGTGGACAGGGAGAGTTAACTGAAGCTTTCTTT; CDR3aa: CASSGQGELTEAFF
v_gene: TRBV7-4; d_gene: TRBD2; abundance: NA; j_gene: TRBJ2-7; CDR3nt: TGTGCCAGCAGCTTAGATCGGAGGCGGGAGGGCCGTTACGAGCAGTACTTC; CDR3aa: CASSLDRRREGRYEQYF
v_gene: TRBV3-1/TRBV3-2; d_gene: TRBD2; abundance: NA; j_gene: TRBJ2-1; CDR3nt: TGTGCCAGCAGCCCGGGACTAGCGGGGGGGTCAAATGAGCAGTTCTTC; CDR3aa: CASSPGLAGGSNEQFF
v_gene: TRBV28; d_gene: TRBD1; abundance: NA; j_gene: TRBJ1-4; CDR3nt: TGTGCCAGCAACGAATCCTCGGGACAGTTTAATGAAAAACTGTTTTTT; CDR3aa: CASNESSGQFNEKLFF
v_gene: TRBV5-1; d_gene: TRBD1; abundance: NA; j_gene: TRBJ1-1; CDR3nt: TGCGCCAGCAGCTTGGCCGGGACAGGGGAGATCGGGAAAGCTTTCTTT; CDR3aa: CASSLAGTGEIGKAFF
v_gene: TRBV19; d_gene: NA; abundance: NA; j_gene: TRBJ2-2; CDR3nt: TGTGCCAGTAGAAAAACCGGGATTGACACCGGGGAGCTGTTTTTT; CDR3aa: CASRKTGIDTGELFF
v_gene: TRBV6-5; d_gene: NA; abundance: NA; j_gene: TRBJ1-2; CDR3nt: TGTGCCAGCAGACATTTACAGGGAGCTAACTATGGCTACACCTTC; CDR3aa: CASRHLQGANYGYTF
v_gene: TRBV9; d_gene: NA; abundance: NA; j_gene: TRBJ2-1; CDR3nt: TGTGCCAGCAGCGCCGAGGGACTCCCGAGAGGTGAGCAGTTCTTC; CDR3aa: CASSAEGLPRGEQFF
v_gene: TRBV9; d_gene: TRBD1; abundance: NA; j_gene: TRBJ2-7; CDR3nt: TGTGCCAGCAGCCCCGGCCCCGGACAGGGAACCTACGAGCAGTACTTC; CDR3aa: CASSPGPGQGTYEQYF
v_gene: TRBV7-8; d_gene: TRBD1; abundance: few; j_gene: TRBJ2-7; CDR3nt: TGTGCCAGCAGCTTAAACAGGGGCTACGAGCAGTACTTC; CDR3aa: CASSLNRGYEQYF
v_gene: TRBV28; d_gene: NA; abundance: NA; j_gene: TRBJ1-5; CDR3nt: TGTGCCAGCAGTTTGAGCCGGCCCCAGCATTTT; CDR3aa: CASSLSRPQHF
v_gene: TRBV21-1; d_gene: NA; abundance: NA; j_gene: TRBJ2-1; CDR3nt: TGTGCCAGGGATAGCGGGGGGGTGGCTTGGGCCTACAATGAGCAGTTCTTC; CDR3aa: CARDSGGVAWAYNEQFF
v_gene: TRBV19; d_gene: TRBD1; abundance: NA; j_gene: TRBJ1-6; CDR3nt: TGTGCCAGTACCATAACCGGGGACAGAGCTTCACCCCTCCACTTT; CDR3aa: CASTITGDRASPLHF
v_gene: TRBV10-3; d_gene: NA; abundance: few; j_gene: TRBJ1-6; CDR3nt: TGTGCCATCAGGGGGGGGTCCTCTAATTCACCCCTCCACTTT; CDR3aa: CAIRGGSSNSPLHF
v_gene: TRBV12-3/TRBV12-4; d_gene: TRBD1; abundance: NA; j_gene: TRBJ1-4; CDR3nt: TGTGCCAGCAGCGACAGGGGGAGTGAAAAACTGTTTTTT; CDR3aa: CASSDRGSEKLFF
v_gene: TRBV13; d_gene: TRBD1; abundance: few; j_gene: TRBJ2-2; CDR3nt: TGTGCCAGCAGCGCTACTATGGACAGGGATGTGACCGGGGAGCTGTTTTTT; CDR3aa: CASSATMDRDVTGELFF
v_gene: TRBV5-4; d_gene: TRBD1; abundance: NA; j_gene: TRBJ1-2; CDR3nt: TGTGCCAGCAGCTATCGGGACAGGAGCTATGGCTACACCTTC; CDR3aa: CASSYRDRSYGYTF
v_gene: TRBV11-2; d_gene: TRBD1; abundance: NA; j_gene: TRBJ1-6; CDR3nt: TGTGCCAGCGGCACAGGGGGCAGTTCACCCCTCCACTTT; CDR3aa: CASGTGGSSPLHF
v_gene: TRBV29-1; d_gene: NA; abundance: NA; j_gene: TRBJ1-1; CDR3nt: TGCAGCGTTACCGGGACATCAGGGACTGAAGCTTTCTTT; CDR3aa: CSVTGTSGTEAFF
v_gene: TRBV10-1; d_gene: TRBD1; abundance: NA; j_gene: TRBJ1-2; CDR3nt: TGCGCCAGCAGTGAGTACACAGGGGGCCATACCACCTTC; CDR3aa: CASSEYTGGHTTF
v_gene: TRBV11-2; d_gene: NA; abundance: NA; j_gene: TRBJ2-6; CDR3nt: TGTGCCAGCAGCCTTCCCACTTCTGGGGCCAACGTCCTGACTTTC; CDR3aa: CASSLPTSGANVLTF
v_gene: TRBV2; d_gene: TRBD1; abundance: NA; j_gene: TRBJ1-3; CDR3nt: TGTGCCAGCAGAGAGGGACAGGTCTCTGGAAACACCATATATTTT; CDR3aa: CASREGQVSGNTIYF
v_gene: TRBV3-1/TRBV3-2; d_gene: TRBD1; abundance: NA; j_gene: TRBJ2-7; CDR3nt: TGTGCCAGCAGCCAAGATCCGCGACAGGGGACCTACGAGCAGTACTTC; CDR3aa: CASSQDPRQGTYEQYF
v_gene: TRBV7-9; d_gene: TRBD1; abundance: NA; j_gene: TRBJ2-5; CDR3nt: TGTGCCAGCAGCCTGACAGGGGGTGAGACCCAGTACTTC; CDR3aa: CASSLTGGETQYF
v_gene: TRBV3-1/TRBV3-2; d_gene: NA; abundance: NA; j_gene: TRBJ1-1; CDR3nt: TGTGCCAGCAGCCAGAGGAGGTCCACTGAAGCTTTCTTT; CDR3aa: CASSQRRSTEAFF
v_gene: TRBV12-2; d_gene: NA; abundance: NA; j_gene: TRBJ1-4; CDR3nt: TGTGCAAGTCGCCATGGGCCATGGGCAACTAATGAAAAACTGTTTTTT; CDR3aa: CASRHGPWATNEKLFF